A selection of T cell receptor beta chains follows, all from one sample in a study of Graves' ophthalmopathy and Graves' hyperthyroidism. Each CDR3 protein gets one entry after TCRdb re-called the multiplex PCR reads with MiXCR. The table has about 340,000 distinct CDR3 sequences, roughly 15% seen once. Specimen: peripheral blood. All receptors derive from an adult man with Graves' ophthalmopathy. The CDR3 runs from the conserved cysteine through the conserved F or W. A D gene is named only where the DNA matches it firmly. Clone size is stated in some rows and not others, as once, few, many or a class when expanded.

j_call	d_call	clone_size	v_call	cdr3_aa	cdr3_nt
TRBJ2-5	.	many	TRBV20-1	CSASFGGVDEETQYF	TGCAGTGCTAGTTTTGGGGGAGTTGACGAAGAGACCCAGTACTTC
TRBJ1-2	.	many	TRBV4-1	CASSPGRTNYGYTF	TGCGCCAGCAGCCCGGGACGGACTAACTATGGCTACACCTTC
TRBJ2-7	TRBD1	many	TRBV7-9	CASSSTTGTGGYEQYF	TGTGCCAGCAGCTCGACAACCGGGACAGGGGGTTACGAGCAGTACTTC
TRBJ2-2	TRBD1	many	TRBV13	CASSLRTGKTANTGELFF	TGTGCCAGCAGCCTGAGGACAGGAAAGACCGCGAACACCGGGGAGCTGTTTTTT
TRBJ1-5	.	many	TRBV6-1	CASSERLRFSNQPQHF	TGTGCCAGCAGTGAAAGGTTGCGGTTTAGCAATCAGCCCCAGCATTTT
TRBJ2-5	.	many	TRBV7-2	CASSLGIRDQETQYF	TGTGCCAGCAGCTTAGGTATCAGGGACCAAGAGACCCAGTACTTC
TRBJ2-7	.	many	TRBV6-2/TRBV6-3	CASSYLLSYEQYF	TGTGCCAGCAGTTATCTGCTCTCCTACGAGCAGTACTTC
TRBJ2-5	TRBD2	.	TRBV5-1	CASSRGLAGGPQETQYF	TGCGCCAGCAGCCGTGGACTAGCGGGGGGCCCCCAAGAGACCCAGTACTTC
TRBJ1-5	TRBD1	many	TRBV12-3/TRBV12-4	CASKLGQGLNQPQHF	TGTGCCAGCAAACTTGGACAGGGGCTCAATCAGCCCCAGCATTTT
TRBJ1-1	TRBD1	many	TRBV6-2/TRBV6-3	CASNRGPATEAFF	TGTGCCAGCAACAGGGGGCCCGCCACTGAAGCTTTCTTT
TRBJ2-5	.	.	TRBV7-8	CASSLRGLVGETQYF	TGTGCCAGCAGCTTGAGGGGACTCGTGGGGGAGACCCAGTACTTC
TRBJ1-1	TRBD1	many	TRBV19	CASSTMSGQMNTEAFF	TGTGCCAGTAGTACAATGTCGGGACAGATGAACACTGAAGCTTTCTTT
TRBJ2-7	TRBD2	many	TRBV5-1	CASSTATSGSGEQYF	TGCGCCAGCAGCACGGCGACTAGCGGGAGCGGTGAGCAGTACTTC
TRBJ1-2	.	many	TRBV6-1	CASSQTIRQHGYTF	TGTGCCAGCAGTCAAACTATTAGACAGCATGGCTACACCTTC
TRBJ1-2	.	many	TRBV4-2	CASSQSDGSALDYGYTF	TGTGCCAGCAGCCAATCTGACGGATCCGCATTAGATTATGGCTACACCTTC
TRBJ1-2	.	many	TRBV25-1	CASSLPPYGYTF	TGTGCCAGCAGTCTCCCACCCTATGGCTACACCTTC
TRBJ2-5	.	many	TRBV6-4	CASSRSVVRQETQYF	TGTGCCAGCAGTCGGTCAGTGGTTAGACAAGAGACCCAGTACTTC
TRBJ2-5	.	many	TRBV27	CASSLSTPKETQYF	TGTGCCAGCAGTTTATCTACACCTAAAGAGACCCAGTACTTC
TRBJ2-5	.	many	TRBV29-1	CSVEDRQYQETQYF	TGCAGCGTTGAAGATCGACAGTACCAAGAGACCCAGTACTTC
TRBJ1-2	.	many	TRBV29-1	CSVIGEEGYTF	TGCAGCGTTATCGGGGAGGAAGGCTACACCTTC
TRBJ1-1	.	many	TRBV5-1	CASSLEGSANTEAFF	TGCGCCAGCAGCTTGGAGGGGTCGGCAAACACTGAAGCTTTCTTT
TRBJ2-5	.	many	TRBV28	CASSLPGQLKETQYF	TGTGCCAGCAGTTTACCGGGACAACTGAAAGAGACCCAGTACTTC
TRBJ2-7	.	once	TRBV28	CASSNRGRWGFNSYEQYF	TGTGCCAGCAGTAACCGAGGCAGATGGGGTTTCAACTCCTACGAGCAGTACTTC
TRBJ1-3	.	many	TRBV7-9	CASSFDRDLEHGVYF	TGTGCCAGCAGCTTCGACCGGGACCTGGAACACGGGGTATATTTT
TRBJ1-5	TRBD1	few	TRBV30	CAWRGQGAQPQHF	TGTGCCTGGAGAGGACAGGGGGCTCAGCCCCAGCATTTT
TRBJ1-2	.	.	TRBV7-9	CASSPDTAYGYTF	TGTGCCAGCAGCCCGGACACCGCCTATGGCTACACCTTC
TRBJ1-2	TRBD1	many	TRBV6-1	CASSERQGGVGYGYTF	TGTGCCAGCAGTGAACGACAGGGGGGAGTAGGCTATGGCTACACCTTC
TRBJ1-2	TRBD1	few	TRBV6-1	CASRARGQGINYGYTF	TGTGCCAGCAGAGCCAGGGGGCAGGGAATTAACTATGGCTACACCTTC
TRBJ1-1	.	many	TRBV20-1	CSARDSKVQNEAFF	TGCAGTGCTAGAGATTCGAAGGTCCAGAATGAAGCTTTCTTT
TRBJ2-7	.	many	TRBV4-1	CASSSHVRSYEQYF	TGCGCCAGCAGCTCCCATGTACGATCCTACGAGCAGTACTTC
TRBJ1-6	.	many	TRBV6-1	CASSTTRIYNSPLHF	TGTGCCAGCAGTACAACAAGAATCTATAATTCACCCCTCCACTTT
TRBJ1-1	.	once	TRBV28	CASTPPGGRVTEAFF	TGTGCCAGCACCCCGCCGGGGGGCCGCGTCACTGAAGCTTTCTTT
TRBJ1-6	.	many	TRBV28	CASSLPDRNSPLHF	TGTGCCAGCAGTTTACCGGACCGTAATTCACCCCTCCACTTT
TRBJ1-1	.	many	TRBV7-2	CASSLFTYGGSEAFF	TGTGCCAGCAGCTTATTTACTTATGGAGGATCTGAAGCTTTCTTT
TRBJ1-1	.	many	TRBV12-3/TRBV12-4	CASSSANTEAFF	TGTGCCAGCAGTTCTGCGAACACTGAAGCTTTCTTT
TRBJ1-1	TRBD1	many	TRBV5-6	CASSRDRDEAFF	TGTGCCAGCAGCCGGGACAGGGATGAAGCTTTCTTT
TRBJ1-2	.	many	TRBV20-1	CSARDLLGPGYTF	TGCAGTGCTAGAGATCTGCTGGGGCCAGGCTACACCTTC
TRBJ2-7	.	many	TRBV13	CASSPRTYEQYF	TGTGCCAGCAGCCCCCGAACCTACGAGCAGTACTTC
TRBJ1-1	.	.	TRBV10-2	CASSEGRVTEAFF	TGCGCCAGCAGTGAGGGTAGGGTCACTGAAGCTTTCTTT
TRBJ2-7	.	many	TRBV12-3/TRBV12-4	CASSFSHRADEQYF	TGTGCCAGCAGTTTTTCCCACCGGGCAGACGAGCAGTACTTC
TRBJ2-7	.	many	TRBV20-1	CSARDRTHYEQYF	TGCAGTGCTAGAGACCGAACTCACTACGAGCAGTACTTC
TRBJ2-5	.	.	TRBV9	CASSVDVLGTQYF	TGTGCCAGCAGCGTAGACGTCCTCGGGACCCAGTACTTC
TRBJ2-7	.	.	TRBV2	CASSEQGRGANEQYF	TGTGCCAGCAGTGAACAGGGGCGCGGGGCCAACGAGCAGTACTTC
TRBJ1-2	TRBD1	many	TRBV7-8	CASSPTRDSRGYGYTF	TGTGCCAGCAGCCCCACTCGGGACAGTCGGGGCTATGGCTACACCTTC
TRBJ1-2	TRBD1	many	TRBV7-8	CASSPGGRRGYTF	TGTGCCAGCAGCCCAGGGGGCAGAAGAGGCTACACCTTC
TRBJ2-5	.	many	TRBV24-1	CATRGVSATQYF	TGTGCCACCCGTGGAGTCTCGGCGACCCAGTACTTC
TRBJ1-1	.	many	TRBV30	CAWSGAGSTEAFF	TGTGCCTGGAGTGGCGCAGGGAGCACTGAAGCTTTCTTT
TRBJ1-1	.	many	TRBV6-1	CASSRSRDTEAFF	TGTGCCAGCAGCAGAAGCAGGGACACTGAAGCTTTCTTT
TRBJ2-4	.	.	TRBV27	CASSLSRWGIQYF	TGTGCCAGCAGTTTATCCAGGTGGGGCATTCAGTACTTC
TRBJ1-5	.	.	TRBV11-1	CASSQDYNQPQHF	TGTGCCAGCAGCCAGGACTACAATCAGCCCCAGCATTTT
TRBJ2-7	.	many	TRBV28	CASSLLDRKYEQYF	TGTGCCAGCAGTTTATTAGACAGAAAGTACGAGCAGTACTTC
TRBJ2-5	TRBD2	many	TRBV5-1	CASSSLAGDWETQYF	TGCGCCAGCAGCTCACTAGCGGGAGATTGGGAGACCCAGTACTTC
TRBJ1-1	.	many	TRBV20-1	CSANGGQTEAFF	TGCAGTGCTAATGGGGGGCAAACTGAAGCTTTCTTT
TRBJ1-5	.	many	TRBV19	CASSTSQGITDPSNQPQHF	TGTGCCAGTAGTACTAGTCAAGGTATTACAGACCCTAGCAATCAGCCCCAGCATTTT
TRBJ1-1	TRBD1	.	TRBV6-1	CASTGTGRTEAFF	TGTGCCAGCACGGGGACAGGGAGGACTGAAGCTTTCTTT